The clone carrying this T cell receptor beta chain came up many times. One junction end does not reproduce the germline sequence, and a read error may be involved. Germline CDR1 is SGHRS and CDR2 is YFSETQ. The CDR3 sequence is 13 residues long. The sample is drawn from a study of response to subunit inactivated influenza vaccine. MiXCR was run by TCRdb on the RT-PCR reads, yielding one entry per CDR3 protein. The data contain around 750,000 distinct CDR3 sequences, around 21% of them singletons. This receptor was taken from a man in his fifties or sixties who received an inactivated influenza vaccine. This chain links TRBV5-1 with TRBJ2-7; 10 bases match TRBD1. The sample here was PBMCs from blood, taken about 5 days after vaccination. In nucleotides, the CDR3 is TGTGCCAGCAGCACGGGACAGGGGTACGAGCAGTACTTC. It specifies CASSTGQGYEQYF.